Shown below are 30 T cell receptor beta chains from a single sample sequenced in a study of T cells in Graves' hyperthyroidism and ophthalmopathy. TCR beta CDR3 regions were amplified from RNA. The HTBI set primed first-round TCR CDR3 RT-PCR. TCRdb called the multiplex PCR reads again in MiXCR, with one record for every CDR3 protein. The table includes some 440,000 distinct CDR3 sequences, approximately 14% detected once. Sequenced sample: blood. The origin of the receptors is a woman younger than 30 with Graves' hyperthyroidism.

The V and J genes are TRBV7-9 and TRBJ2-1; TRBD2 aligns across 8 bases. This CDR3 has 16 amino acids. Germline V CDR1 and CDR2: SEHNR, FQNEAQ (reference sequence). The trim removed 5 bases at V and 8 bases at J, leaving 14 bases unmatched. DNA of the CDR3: TGTGCCAGCAGCCACGACTCAAGCGGGAGTTTCGATGAGCAGTTCTTC. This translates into CASSHDSSGSFDEQFF.

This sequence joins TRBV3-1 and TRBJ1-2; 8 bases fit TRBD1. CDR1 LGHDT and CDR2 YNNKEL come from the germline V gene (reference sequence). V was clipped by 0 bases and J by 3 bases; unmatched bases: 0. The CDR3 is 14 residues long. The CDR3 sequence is CASSQEDRDYGYTF. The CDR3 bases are TGTGCCAGCAGCCAAGAGGACAGGGACTATGGCTACACCTTC.

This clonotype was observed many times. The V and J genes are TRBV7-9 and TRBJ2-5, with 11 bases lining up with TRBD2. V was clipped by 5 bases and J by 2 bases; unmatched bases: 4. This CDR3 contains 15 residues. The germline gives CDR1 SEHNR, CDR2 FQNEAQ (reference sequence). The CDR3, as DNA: TGTGCCAGCAGCCCACTAGCGGGAGTTCAAGAGACCCAGTACTTC. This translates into CASSPLAGVQETQYF.

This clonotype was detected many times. The CDR3 sequence: CASSFFSPQERASTDTQYF. CDR3 DNA: TGTGCCAGCAGCTTTTTTTCCCCCCAGGAGAGGGCTAGCACAGATACGCAGTATTTT. The gene calls are TRBV7-6 and TRBJ2-3; tentative D call: TRBD2 (5 bases). V gave up 3 bases and J gave up 0 bases, with 22 bases separating them. CDR1 is SGHVS and CDR2 is FNYEAQ in the germline V gene. The length of the CDR3 is 19 residues.

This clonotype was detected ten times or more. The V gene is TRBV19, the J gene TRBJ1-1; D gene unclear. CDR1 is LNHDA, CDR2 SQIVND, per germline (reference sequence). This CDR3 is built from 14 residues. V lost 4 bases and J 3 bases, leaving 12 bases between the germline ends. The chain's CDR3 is CASSNLWGDTEAFF. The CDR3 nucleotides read TGTGCCAGTAGTAACCTTTGGGGAGACACTGAAGCTTTCTTT. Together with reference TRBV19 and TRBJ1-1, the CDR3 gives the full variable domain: DGGITQSPKYLFRKEGQNVTLSCEQNLNHDAMYWYRQDPGQGLRLIYYSQIVNDFQKGDIAEGYSVSREKKESFPLTVTSAQKNPTAFYLCASSNLWGDTEAFFGQGTRLTVV.

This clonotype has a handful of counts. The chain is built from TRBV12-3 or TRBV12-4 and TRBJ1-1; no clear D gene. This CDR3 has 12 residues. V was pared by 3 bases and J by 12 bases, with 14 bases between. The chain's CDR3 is CASSFDGQRPFF. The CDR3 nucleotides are TGTGCCAGCAGTTTCGATGGCCAGAGGCCTTTCTTT.

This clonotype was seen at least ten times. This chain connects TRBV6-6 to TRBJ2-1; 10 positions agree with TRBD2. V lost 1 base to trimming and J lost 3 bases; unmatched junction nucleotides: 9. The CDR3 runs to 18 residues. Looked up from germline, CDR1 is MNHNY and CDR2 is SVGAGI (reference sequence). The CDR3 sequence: CASSYWGSGGPGYNEQFF. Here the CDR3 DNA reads TGTGCCAGCAGTTACTGGGGTAGCGGGGGGCCTGGCTACAATGAGCAGTTCTTC.

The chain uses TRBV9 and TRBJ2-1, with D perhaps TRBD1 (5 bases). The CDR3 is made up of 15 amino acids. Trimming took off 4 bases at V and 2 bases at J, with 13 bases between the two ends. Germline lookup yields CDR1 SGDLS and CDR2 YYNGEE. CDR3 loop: CASSPDRAAYNEQFF. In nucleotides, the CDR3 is TGTGCCAGCAGCCCAGACAGAGCCGCCTACAATGAGCAGTTCTTC.

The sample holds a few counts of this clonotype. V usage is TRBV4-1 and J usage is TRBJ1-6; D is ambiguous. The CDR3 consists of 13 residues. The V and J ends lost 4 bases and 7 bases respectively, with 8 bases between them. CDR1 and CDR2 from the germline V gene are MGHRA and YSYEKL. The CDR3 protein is CASSLPWNSPLHF. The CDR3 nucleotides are TGCGCCAGCAGCCTCCCTTGGAATTCACCCCTCCACTTT.

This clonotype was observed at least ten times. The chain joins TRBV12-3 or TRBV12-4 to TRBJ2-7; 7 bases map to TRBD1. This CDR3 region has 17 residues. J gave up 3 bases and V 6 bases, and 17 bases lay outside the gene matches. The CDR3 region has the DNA TGTGCCAGCAGCCCAACCCGGCGCCCGTCAGGGGGCTACGAGCAGTACTTC. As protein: CASSPTRRPSGGYEQYF.

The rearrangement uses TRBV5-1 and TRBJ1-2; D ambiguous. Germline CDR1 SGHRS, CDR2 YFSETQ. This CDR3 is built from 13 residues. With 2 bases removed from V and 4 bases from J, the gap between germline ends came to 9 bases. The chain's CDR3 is CASSFSSLYGYTF. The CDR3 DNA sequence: TGCGCCAGCAGCTTTTCCAGTCTCTATGGCTACACCTTC.

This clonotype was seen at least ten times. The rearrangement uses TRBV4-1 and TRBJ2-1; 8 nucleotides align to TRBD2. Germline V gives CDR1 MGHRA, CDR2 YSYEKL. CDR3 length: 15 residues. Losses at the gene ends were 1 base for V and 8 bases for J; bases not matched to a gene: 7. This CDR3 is CASSQAPAGVDEQFF. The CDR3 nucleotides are TGCGCCAGCAGCCAAGCTCCAGCGGGAGTGGATGAGCAGTTCTTC.

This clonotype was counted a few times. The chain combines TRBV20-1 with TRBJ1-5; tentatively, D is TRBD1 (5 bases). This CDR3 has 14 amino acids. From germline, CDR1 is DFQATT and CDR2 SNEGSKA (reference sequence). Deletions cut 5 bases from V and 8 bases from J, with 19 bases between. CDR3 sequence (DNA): TGCAGTGCTGGTAGCGGGGGGGATACGGAGCCCCAGCATTTT. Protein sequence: CSAGSGGDTEPQHF.

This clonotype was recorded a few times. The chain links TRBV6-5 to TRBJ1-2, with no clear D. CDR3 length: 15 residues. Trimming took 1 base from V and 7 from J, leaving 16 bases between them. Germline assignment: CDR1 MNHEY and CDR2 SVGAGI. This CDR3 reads CASSYFAPPATGYTF. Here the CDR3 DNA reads TGTGCCAGCAGTTACTTCGCACCACCCGCGACTGGCTACACCTTC.

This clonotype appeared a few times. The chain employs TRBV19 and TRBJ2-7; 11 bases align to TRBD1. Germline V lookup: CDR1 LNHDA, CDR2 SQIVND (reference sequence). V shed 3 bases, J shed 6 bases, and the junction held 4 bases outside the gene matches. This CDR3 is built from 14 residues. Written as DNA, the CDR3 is TGTGCCAGTAGTATGGGGGACAGGGGGGTCGAGCAGTACTTC. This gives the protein CASSMGDRGVEQYF.

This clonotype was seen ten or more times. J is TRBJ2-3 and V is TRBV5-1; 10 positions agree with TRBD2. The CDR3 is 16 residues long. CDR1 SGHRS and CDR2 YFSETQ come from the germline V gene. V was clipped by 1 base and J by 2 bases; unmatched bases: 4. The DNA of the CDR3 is TGCGCCAGCAGCTTGAGCGGGAGGGCCAACACAGATACGCAGTATTTT. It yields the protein CASSLSGRANTDTQYF. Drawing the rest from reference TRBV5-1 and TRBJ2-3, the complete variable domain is KAGVTQTPRYLIKTRGQQVTLSCSPISGHRSVSWYQQTPGQGLQFLFEYFSETQRNKGNFPGRFSGRQFSNSRSEMNVSTLELGDSALYLCASSLSGRANTDTQYFGPGTRLTVL.

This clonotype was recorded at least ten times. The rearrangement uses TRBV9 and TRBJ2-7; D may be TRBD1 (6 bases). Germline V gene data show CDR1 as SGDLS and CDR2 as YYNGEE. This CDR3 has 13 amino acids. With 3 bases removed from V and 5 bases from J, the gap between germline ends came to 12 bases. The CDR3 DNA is TGTGCCAGCAGCGCCGGCCCAGGGGACGAGCAGTACTTC. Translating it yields CASSAGPGDEQYF.

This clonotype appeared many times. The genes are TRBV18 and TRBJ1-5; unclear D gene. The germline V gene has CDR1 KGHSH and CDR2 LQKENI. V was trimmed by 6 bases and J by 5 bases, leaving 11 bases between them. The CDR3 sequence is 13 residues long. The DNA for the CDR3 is TGTGCCAGCTCGCGGGAAGTGGATCAGCCCCAGCATTTT. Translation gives CASSREVDQPQHF.

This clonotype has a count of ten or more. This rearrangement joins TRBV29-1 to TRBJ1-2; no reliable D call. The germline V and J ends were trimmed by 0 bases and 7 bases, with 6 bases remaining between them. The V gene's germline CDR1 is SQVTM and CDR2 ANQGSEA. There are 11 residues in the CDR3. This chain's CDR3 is CSVEDTVGYTF. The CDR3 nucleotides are TGCAGCGTTGAAGATACAGTTGGCTACACCTTC.

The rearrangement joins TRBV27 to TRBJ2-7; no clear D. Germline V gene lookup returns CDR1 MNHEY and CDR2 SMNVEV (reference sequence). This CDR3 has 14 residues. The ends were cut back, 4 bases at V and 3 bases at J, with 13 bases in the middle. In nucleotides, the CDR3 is TGTGCCAGCAGTTCGCGGCGGACCAACTACGAGCAGTACTTC. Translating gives CASSSRRTNYEQYF.

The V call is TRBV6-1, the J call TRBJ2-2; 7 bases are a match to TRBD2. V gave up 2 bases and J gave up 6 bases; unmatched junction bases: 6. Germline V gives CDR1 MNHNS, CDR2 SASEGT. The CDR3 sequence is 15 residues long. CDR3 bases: TGTGCCAGCAGTGAAAAGCCGGGAGGCGCCGGGGAGCTGTTTTTT. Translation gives CASSEKPGGAGELFF.

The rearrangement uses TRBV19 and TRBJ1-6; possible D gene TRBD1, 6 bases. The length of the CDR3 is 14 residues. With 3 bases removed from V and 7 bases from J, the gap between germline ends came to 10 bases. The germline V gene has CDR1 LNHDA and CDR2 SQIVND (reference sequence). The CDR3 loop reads CASSIRGGNSPLHF. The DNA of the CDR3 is TGTGCCAGTAGTATCCGGGGGGGCAATTCACCCCTCCACTTT.

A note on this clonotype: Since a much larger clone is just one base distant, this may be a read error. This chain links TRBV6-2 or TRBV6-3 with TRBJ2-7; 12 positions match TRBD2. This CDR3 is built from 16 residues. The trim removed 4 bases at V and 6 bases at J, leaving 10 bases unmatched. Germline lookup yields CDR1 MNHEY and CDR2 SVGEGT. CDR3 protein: CASSCSSTSGGLEQYF. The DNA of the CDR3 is TGTGCCAGCAGTTGCTCATCGACTAGCGGGGGACTCGAGCAGTACTTC.

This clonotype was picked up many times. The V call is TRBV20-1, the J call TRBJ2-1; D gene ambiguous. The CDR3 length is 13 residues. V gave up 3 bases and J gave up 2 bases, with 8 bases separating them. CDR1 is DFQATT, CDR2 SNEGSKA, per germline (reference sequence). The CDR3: CSARVPAYNEQFF. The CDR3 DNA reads TGCAGTGCTAGGGTCCCTGCCTACAATGAGCAGTTCTTC.

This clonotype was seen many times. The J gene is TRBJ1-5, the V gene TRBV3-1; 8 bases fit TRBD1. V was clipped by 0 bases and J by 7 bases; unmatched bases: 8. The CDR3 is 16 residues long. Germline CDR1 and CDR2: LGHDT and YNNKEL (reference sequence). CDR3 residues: CASSQEGRGPQQPQHF. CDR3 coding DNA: TGTGCCAGCAGCCAAGAGGGCAGGGGGCCGCAGCAGCCCCAGCATTTT.

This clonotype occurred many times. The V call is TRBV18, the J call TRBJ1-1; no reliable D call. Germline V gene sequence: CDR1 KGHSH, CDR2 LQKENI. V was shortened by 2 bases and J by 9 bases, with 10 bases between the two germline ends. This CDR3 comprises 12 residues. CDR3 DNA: TGTGCCAGCTCACCAATCGACGGCCAAGCTTTCTTT. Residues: CASSPIDGQAFF.

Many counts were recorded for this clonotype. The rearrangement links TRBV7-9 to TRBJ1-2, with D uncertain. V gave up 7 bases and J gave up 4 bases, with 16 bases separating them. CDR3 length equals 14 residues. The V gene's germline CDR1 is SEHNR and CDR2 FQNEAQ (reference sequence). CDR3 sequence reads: CASTFGRAIYGYTF. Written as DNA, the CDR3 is TGTGCCAGCACCTTTGGGAGGGCAATCTATGGCTACACCTTC.

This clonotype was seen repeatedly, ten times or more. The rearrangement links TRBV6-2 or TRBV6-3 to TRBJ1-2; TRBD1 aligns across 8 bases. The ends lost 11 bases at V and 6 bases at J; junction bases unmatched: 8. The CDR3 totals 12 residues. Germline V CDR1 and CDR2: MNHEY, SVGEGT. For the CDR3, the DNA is TGTGCCTCCTCCGGGACAGGCGATGGCTACACCTTC. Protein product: CASSGTGDGYTF.

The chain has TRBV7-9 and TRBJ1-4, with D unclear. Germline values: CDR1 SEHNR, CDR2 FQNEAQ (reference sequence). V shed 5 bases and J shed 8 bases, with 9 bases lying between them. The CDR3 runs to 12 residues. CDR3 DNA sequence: TGTGCCAGCAGCGGACGGGCCGAAAAACTGTTTTTT. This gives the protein CASSGRAEKLFF. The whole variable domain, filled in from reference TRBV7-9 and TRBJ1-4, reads DTGVSQNPRHKITKRGQNVTFRCDPISEHNRLYWYRQTLGQGPEFLTYFQNEAQLEKSRLLSDRFSAERPKGSFSTLEIQRTEQGDSAMYLCASSGRAEKLFFGSGTQLSVL.

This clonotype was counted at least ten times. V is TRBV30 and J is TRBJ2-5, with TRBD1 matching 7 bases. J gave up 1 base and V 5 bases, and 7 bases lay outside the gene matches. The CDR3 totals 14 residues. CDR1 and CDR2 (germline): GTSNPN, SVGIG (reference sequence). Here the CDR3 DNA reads TGTGCCTGGGGAACAGGGGCCTCCCAAGAGACCCAGTACTTC. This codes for CAWGTGASQETQYF.